A selection of T cell receptor beta chains follows, all from one sample in a study of Ad26.COV2.S vaccination and SARS-CoV-2 variants. Assay used: immunoSEQ multiplex PCR; TCRdb lists only in-frame clones, some missing. The data hold around 400,000 clones, with roughly 90% observed a single time. The material was peripheral blood, obtained in a trial of Ad26.COV2.S vaccine versus placebo. These receptors were obtained from a person aged 18 to 65 who received the Ad26.COV2.S COVID-19 vaccine or a placebo. CDR3s include the opening cysteine and the closing phenylalanine or tryptophan. A D gene is named only where the DNA matches it firmly. Clone size is not always given. Where it is, it says once, few, many or a class for expanded clones.

j_call | clone_size | d_call | v_call | cdr3_aa | cdr3_nt
TRBJ2-1 | - | - | TRBV7-6 | CASSQLGYNEQFF | TGTGCCAGCAGCCAACTAGGCTACAATGAGCAGTTCTTC
TRBJ1-4 | - | - | TRBV19 | CASRRQSTNEKLFF | TGTGCCAGTAGGAGACAGTCAACTAATGAAAAACTGTTTTTT
TRBJ1-5 | - | TRBD1 | TRBV28 | CASSLTPYDRGDQPQHF | TGTGCCAGCAGTTTAACCCCCTATGACAGGGGAGATCAGCCCCAGCATTTT
TRBJ2-5 | - | - | TRBV7-8 | CASSSKGIQETQYF | TGTGCCAGCAGCTCGAAGGGTATCCAAGAGACCCAGTACTTC
TRBJ2-7 | - | - | TRBV9 | CASSVDPAGLPYEQYF | TGTGCCAGCAGCGTAGATCCAGCGGGCCTTCCCTACGAGCAGTACTTC
TRBJ2-3 | - | - | TRBV4-3 | CASSQGQPVSTDTQYF | TGCGCCAGCAGCCAAGGGCAGCCCGTTAGCACAGATACGCAGTATTTT
TRBJ2-1 | - | - | TRBV28 | CASRSRLEQFF | TGTGCCAGCCGAAGTCGGCTCGAGCAGTTCTTC
TRBJ1-4 | - | TRBD1 | TRBV29-1 | CSVGGTGESNEKLFF | TGCAGCGTTGGGGGAACAGGGGAGAGTAATGAAAAACTGTTTTTT
TRBJ1-2 | - | TRBD1 | TRBV12-3/TRBV12-4 | CASSPQGLRGYTF | TGTGCCAGCAGTCCACAGGGGCTCAGGGGCTACACCTTC
TRBJ2-7 | - | TRBD1 | TRBV27 | CASSHLLTGTYEQYF | TGTGCCAGCAGTCACCTCCTGACAGGGACCTACGAGCAGTACTTC
TRBJ1-1 | - | - | TRBV4-3 | CASSQGASAMNTEAFF | TGCGCCAGCAGCCAAGGGGCGAGCGCCATGAACACTGAAGCTTTCTTT
TRBJ2-3 | once | - | TRBV5-6 | CASSLVGRGADTQYF | TGTGCCAGCAGCTTGGTCGGCAGGGGCGCAGATACGCAGTATTTT
TRBJ2-3 | - | TRBD2 | TRBV10-3 | CAISTREGTDTQYF | TGTGCCATCAGTACGAGGGAGGGAACAGATACGCAGTATTTT
TRBJ2-1 | - | TRBD2 | TRBV6-5 | CASSYKAGDRNEQFF | TGTGCCAGCAGTTACAAAGCGGGAGATCGGAATGAGCAGTTCTTC
TRBJ2-2 | once | TRBD1 | TRBV18 | CASSPRQGAVGELFF | TGTGCCAGCTCACCCCGACAGGGGGCAGTCGGGGAGCTGTTTTTT
TRBJ1-5 | - | - | TRBV27 | CASSDSPTPTNQPQHF | TGTGCCAGCAGTGACTCTCCGACACCCACAAATCAGCCCCAGCATTTT
TRBJ2-3 | - | TRBD2 | TRBV2 | CASSLLGLAGAKDTQYF | TGTGCCAGCAGTCTGTTGGGGCTAGCGGGAGCCAAAGATACGCAGTATTTT
TRBJ2-7 | - | TRBD1 | TRBV27 | CAAYSGGGFHEQYF | TGTGCCGCTTACTCAGGGGGCGGTTTCCACGAGCAGTACTTC
TRBJ2-6 | once | - | TRBV5-4 | CASSSRNSGANVLTF | TGTGCCAGCAGCTCCAGGAACTCTGGGGCCAACGTCCTGACTTTC